The 20 T cell receptor beta chains listed next were all sequenced from one sample in a study of identical twins. TCRdb reprocessed the 5' RACE reads with MiXCR, giving one entry per CDR3 protein. The sample contains a few hundred thousand distinct CDR3 sequences, around 15% of which appear only once. These same records also appear under a second study, on yellow fever vaccine responses in identical twins.

Sequencing was performed on CD4+ T cells sorted from blood. Receptor source: a woman between 18 and 29 years old in good health.

The rearrangement links TRBV27 to TRBJ1-2; tentatively, D is TRBD1 (5 bases). The CDR3 loop spans 14 amino acids. Germline V lookup: CDR1 MNHEY, CDR2 SMNVEV (reference sequence). The V end was cut by 7 bases, the J end by 4 bases, with 16 bases between. This CDR3 reads CASNPQFGGYGYTF. DNA for the CDR3: TGTGCCAGCAACCCCCAGTTTGGGGGCTATGGCTACACCTTC.

This clonotype occurred a few times. This chain joins TRBV24-1 and TRBJ2-1; possible D gene TRBD1, 7 bases. The germline V gene encodes CDR1 KGHDR and CDR2 SFDVKD. CDR3 length equals 12 residues. Trimming removed 4 bases from V and 8 bases from J, with 8 bases in between. The CDR3, as DNA: TGTGCCACCAGTGACAGGGGGGATGAGCAGTTCTTC. The encoded protein is CATSDRGDEQFF.

V gene TRBV6-6 combines with J gene TRBJ1-6; no reliable D call. CDR3 length: 13 residues. Germline-derived CDR1 and CDR2 are MNHNY and SVGAGI (reference sequence). With 6 bases removed from V and 4 bases from J, the gap between germline ends came to 7 bases. The CDR3 is CASSQVYNSPLHF. In nucleotides, the CDR3 is TGTGCCAGCAGCCAAGTTTATAATTCACCCCTCCACTTT.

The rearrangement joins TRBV3-1 to TRBJ2-3, with no clear D. The CDR3 is made up of 15 amino acids. Germline V gives CDR1 LGHDT, CDR2 YNNKEL (reference sequence). Trimming took 11 bases from V and 4 from J, leaving 22 bases between them. The chain's CDR3 is CASSNEVPWSDTQYF. In DNA, the CDR3 is TGTGCCTCCAGCAACGAGGTGCCATGGTCAGATACGCAGTATTTT.

This clonotype showed up just a few times. The chain employs TRBV10-3 and TRBJ1-1; 9 bases agree with TRBD1. The germline gives CDR1 ENHRY, CDR2 SYGVKD. The V and J ends lost 10 bases and 6 bases, in that order; junction bases with no gene match: 12. The CDR3 is 14 amino acids. The CDR3 is CASRNTGGSAEAFF. The CDR3 DNA reads as TGTGCCAGCAGAAATACAGGGGGCTCGGCTGAAGCTTTCTTT.

The genes are TRBV5-1 and TRBJ2-3, with 14 nucleotides matching TRBD2. Germline assignment: CDR1 SGHRS and CDR2 YFSETQ. The CDR3 has 16 residues. With V trimmed by 10 bases and J by 0 bases, 7 bases remained unmatched. The CDR3 DNA reads as TGCGCCTGCGGACTAGCGGGGGGAACTAGCACAGATACGCAGTATTTT. This gives the protein CACGLAGGTSTDTQYF.

This clonotype has a count of ten or more. The CDR3 reads CATSRNGGLDTQYF. The CDR3 DNA reads TGTGCCACCAGCAGAAATGGGGGCCTAGATACGCAGTATTTT. V and J are TRBV15 and TRBJ2-3; perhaps TRBD1 as D (6 bases). The germline V gene has CDR1 LNHNV and CDR2 YYDKDF (reference sequence). V lost 2 bases and J 5 bases, leaving 11 bases between the germline ends. The CDR3 has 14 amino acids.

This clonotype was seen many times. The chain joins TRBV6-5 to TRBJ2-7; 7 positions agree with TRBD2. With V trimmed by 4 bases and J by 2 bases, 2 bases remained unmatched. The germline CDR1 and CDR2 sequences are MNHEY and SVGAGI. CDR3 length: 13 residues. The CDR3 here is CASSLGLTYEQYF. CDR3 DNA sequence: TGTGCCAGCAGTTTGGGACTAACCTACGAGCAGTACTTC.

This clonotype was found many times. The J gene is TRBJ2-7, the V gene TRBV2, with D possibly matching TRBD2 (5 bases). Per germline, CDR1 SNHLY and CDR2 FYNNEI. V was pared by 5 bases and J by 4 bases, with 9 bases between. The CDR3 runs to 12 residues. The CDR3 spells CASSLWEYEQYF. CDR3 nucleotides: TGTGCCAGCAGTCTTTGGGAGTACGAGCAGTACTTC.

The rearrangement uses TRBV12-3 or TRBV12-4 and TRBJ1-1, with 8 bases that match TRBD1. V shed 6 bases and J 2 bases; nucleotides not matched to a gene: 5. CDR3 length: 14 residues. The CDR3 is CASRYDRGNTEAFF. CDR3 nucleotide sequence: TGTGCCAGCAGATACGACAGGGGTAACACTGAAGCTTTCTTT.

This clonotype was counted a few times. V is TRBV5-1 and J is TRBJ2-3; tentative D call: TRBD1 (5 bases). V was trimmed by 2 bases and J by 3 bases, leaving 10 bases between them. Looked up from germline, CDR1 is SGHRS and CDR2 is YFSETQ. The CDR3 runs 14 residues. The CDR3 sequence: CASSLGHQTDTQYF. Here the CDR3 DNA reads TGCGCCAGCAGCTTAGGACACCAGACAGATACGCAGTATTTT. Based on the CDR3 plus reference TRBV5-1 and TRBJ2-3, the full variable domain is KAGVTQTPRYLIKTRGQQVTLSCSPISGHRSVSWYQQTPGQGLQFLFEYFSETQRNKGNFPGRFSGRQFSNSRSEMNVSTLELGDSALYLCASSLGHQTDTQYFGPGTRLTVL.

The table lists this clonotype with a few counts. V and J are TRBV4-3 and TRBJ2-3; the D call may be TRBD1 or TRBD2 (5 bases each). Deletions cut 1 base from V and 2 bases from J, with 10 bases between. Per the germline V gene, CDR1 is LGHNA and CDR2 is YSLEER. The CDR3 runs 15 residues. The CDR3 coding sequence is TGCGCCAGCAGCCAAGGAGGGGCCAACACAGATACGCAGTATTTT. Translating gives CASSQGGANTDTQYF.

The gene calls are TRBV5-4 and TRBJ2-3, with D perhaps matching TRBD1 (6 bases). Germline values: CDR1 SGHNT, CDR2 YYREEE (reference sequence). CDR3 size: 13 residues. V lost 3 bases, J lost 3 bases, and 8 bases lay in between. CDR3 residues: CASSYRDTDTQYF. Written as DNA, the CDR3 is TGTGCCAGCAGCTACAGGGATACAGATACGCAGTATTTT.

The V call is TRBV28, the J call TRBJ2-5, with 8 bases fitting TRBD2. The CDR3 is made up of 15 amino acids. Germline-derived CDR1 and CDR2 are MDHEN and SYDVKM. V dropped 6 bases and J dropped 5; count of bases not matched to a gene: 11. CDR3 sequence (DNA): TGTGCCAGCAGAACCGGGACTAGTCTAATGGAGACCCAGTACTTC. Protein: CASRTGTSLMETQYF.

This clonotype was found a few times. The genes are TRBV27 and TRBJ2-3; TRBD2 matches 7 bases. V was clipped by 4 bases and J by 2 bases; unmatched bases: 6. The CDR3 has 15 residues. CDR1 and CDR2 from the germline V gene are MNHEY and SMNVEV (reference sequence). The CDR3: CASSSPSGYTDTQYF. CDR3 coding DNA: TGTGCCAGCAGTTCGCCTAGCGGTTACACAGATACGCAGTATTTT.

The table lists this clonotype with a few counts. V usage is TRBV5-1 and J usage is TRBJ2-1; 12 positions agree with TRBD2. This CDR3 has 15 residues. CDR1 and CDR2 from the germline V gene are SGHRS and YFSETQ. The ends lost 0 bases at V and 10 bases at J; junction bases unmatched: 5. The CDR3 DNA is TGCGCCAGCAGCTTGGATCTAGCGGGGGGGCGGGAGCAGTTCTTC. It specifies CASSLDLAGGREQFF.

The chain employs TRBV3-1 and TRBJ2-1; maybe TRBD2 (6 bases). The CDR3 runs 15 residues. Per the germline V gene, CDR1 is LGHDT and CDR2 is YNNKEL (reference sequence). Trimming cost V 2 bases and J 7 bases, with 15 bases left between them. CDR3 DNA: TGTGCCAGCAGCCAACGAGGCCTAGCGTTGAATGAGCAGTTCTTC. Protein product: CASSQRGLALNEQFF.

The chain joins TRBV6-1 to TRBJ2-2, with TRBD2 matching over 8 bases. Germline-derived CDR1 and CDR2 are MNHNS and SASEGT. With V trimmed by 6 bases and J by 6 bases, 9 bases remained unmatched. The CDR3 extends over 15 amino acids. CDR3 bases: TGTGCCAGCAGGCCGAGCGGGGGCGGGGCCGGGGAGCTGTTTTTT. Protein sequence: CASRPSGGGAGELFF.

The table lists this clonotype with a few counts. The chain combines TRBV6-1 with TRBJ2-5; 7 bases map to TRBD1. V shed 6 bases and J 5 bases; nucleotides not matched to a gene: 9. Looked up from germline, CDR1 is MNHNS and CDR2 is SASEGT. The CDR3 runs to 14 residues. CDR3 coding DNA: TGTGCCAGCAGACTAGACAGGGTCATTGAGACCCAGTACTTC. This sequence encodes CASRLDRVIETQYF.

This chain connects TRBV12-3 or TRBV12-4 to TRBJ1-2; maybe TRBD1 (6 bases). V dropped 7 bases and J dropped 2 bases, with 17 bases sitting between them. CDR3 length: 15 amino acids. This CDR3 is CASNTNREGNYGYTF. CDR3 in DNA: TGTGCCAGCAATACTAACAGGGAAGGGAACTATGGCTACACCTTC.